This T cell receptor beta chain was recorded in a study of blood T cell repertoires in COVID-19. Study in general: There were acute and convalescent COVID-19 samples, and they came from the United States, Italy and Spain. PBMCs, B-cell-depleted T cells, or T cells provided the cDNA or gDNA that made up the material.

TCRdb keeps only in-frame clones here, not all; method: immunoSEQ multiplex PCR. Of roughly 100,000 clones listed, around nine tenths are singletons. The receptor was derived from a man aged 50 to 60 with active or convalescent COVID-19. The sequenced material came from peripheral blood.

CDR3 nucleotides: TGTGCCAGCAGCTTAGGGGAGGGCAATGGCTACACCTTC. Translation gives CASSLGEGNGYTF. The chain carries TRBV7-9 and TRBJ1-2; no clear D. Trimming took off 1 base at V and 6 bases at J, with 9 bases between the two ends. From germline, CDR1 is SEHNR and CDR2 FQNEAQ (reference sequence). CDR3 length equals 13 residues.